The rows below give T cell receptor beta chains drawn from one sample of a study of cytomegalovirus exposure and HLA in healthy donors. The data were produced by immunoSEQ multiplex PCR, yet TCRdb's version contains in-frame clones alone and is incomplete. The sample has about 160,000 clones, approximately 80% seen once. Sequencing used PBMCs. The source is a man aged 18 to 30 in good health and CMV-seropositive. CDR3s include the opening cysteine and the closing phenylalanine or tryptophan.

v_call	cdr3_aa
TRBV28	CASSLNRGNSPLHF
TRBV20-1	CSATGGPSRVF
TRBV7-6	CASSLDPSEQFF
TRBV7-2	CASKGDPSTDTQYF
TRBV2	CATQTGNTGELFF
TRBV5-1	CASSLALAGGPETQYF
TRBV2	CASRGTGAYNSPLHF
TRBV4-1	CASSQGSGGGEETQYF
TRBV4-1	CASSQVQGNYGYTF
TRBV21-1	CASSSYDGGLTLATNEKLFF
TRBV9	CASSSGLAQETQYF
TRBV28	CASSLLQGYEQYF
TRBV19	CASSRQGADGYTF
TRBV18	CASSLDREHEKLFF
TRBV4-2	CASSHDRGNSPLHF
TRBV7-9	CASSPNGDEQFF
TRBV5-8	CASSLTLLGEKLFF
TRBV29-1	CSVLQGSTEAFF
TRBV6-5	CASRGQILYEQYF
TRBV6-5	CASSSIGLESYEQYF
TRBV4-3	CASSQGWQGVSYEQYF
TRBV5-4	CASSPWGGGASEKLFF
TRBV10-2	CASRPSAGGMKTDTQYF
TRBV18	CASSPPGDRGITEAFF
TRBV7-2	CASSLESRAYEQYF
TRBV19	CASSISDEQFF
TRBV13	CASSLEDQGYEQYF
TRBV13	CASSLVQGSPSGNTIYF
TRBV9	CASSDYRADTQYF
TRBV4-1	CASSSWTGGDGYTF
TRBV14	CASSQERQGNTIYF
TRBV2	CASSPLVGGSTEAFF
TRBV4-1	CASSQPPGTGNTIYF
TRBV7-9	CASSFRITVDEQFF
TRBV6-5	CASSVTSGPQSEQFF
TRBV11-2	CASSINSHQPQHF
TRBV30	CAWSSQGATNEKLFF
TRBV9	CASSVGPLRRGGPGDTQYF
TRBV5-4	CASSLRLAGNEQFF
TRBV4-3	CASSQDRGNQPQHF
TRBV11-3	CASSLEGNSEDTQYF
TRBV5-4	CASSRSGRVNEQYF
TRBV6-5	CASKLDRTGFNEQFF
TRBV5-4	CASSLGGPREKLFF
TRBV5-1	CASSLEFRDRGSPLHF
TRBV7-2	CASNPTPDRPLYGYTF
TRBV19	CASSTTGNIQYF
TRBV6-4	CASKDGGTDTDTQYF
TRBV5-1	CASSHGQGINSGELFF
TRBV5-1	CASSLQGNTGELFF
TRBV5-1	CASSLAEGSGNTIYF
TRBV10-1	CASSESRLAGAYEQYF
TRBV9	CASSEWDSAVDGYTF
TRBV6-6	CASSYLDRGDYYEQYF